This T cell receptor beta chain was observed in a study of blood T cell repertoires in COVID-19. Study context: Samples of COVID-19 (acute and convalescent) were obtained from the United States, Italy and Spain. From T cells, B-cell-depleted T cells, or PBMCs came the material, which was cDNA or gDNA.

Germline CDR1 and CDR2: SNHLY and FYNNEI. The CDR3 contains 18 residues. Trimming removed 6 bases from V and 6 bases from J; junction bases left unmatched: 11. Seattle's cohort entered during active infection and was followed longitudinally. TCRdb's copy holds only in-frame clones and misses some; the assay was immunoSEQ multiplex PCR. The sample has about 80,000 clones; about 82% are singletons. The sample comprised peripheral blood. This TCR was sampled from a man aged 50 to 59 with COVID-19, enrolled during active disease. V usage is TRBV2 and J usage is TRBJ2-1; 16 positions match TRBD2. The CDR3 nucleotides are TGTGCCAGCAGCCGTCCCGGGACTAGCGGGAGGGCGACCAATGAGCAGTTCTTC. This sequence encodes CASSRPGTSGRATNEQFF.